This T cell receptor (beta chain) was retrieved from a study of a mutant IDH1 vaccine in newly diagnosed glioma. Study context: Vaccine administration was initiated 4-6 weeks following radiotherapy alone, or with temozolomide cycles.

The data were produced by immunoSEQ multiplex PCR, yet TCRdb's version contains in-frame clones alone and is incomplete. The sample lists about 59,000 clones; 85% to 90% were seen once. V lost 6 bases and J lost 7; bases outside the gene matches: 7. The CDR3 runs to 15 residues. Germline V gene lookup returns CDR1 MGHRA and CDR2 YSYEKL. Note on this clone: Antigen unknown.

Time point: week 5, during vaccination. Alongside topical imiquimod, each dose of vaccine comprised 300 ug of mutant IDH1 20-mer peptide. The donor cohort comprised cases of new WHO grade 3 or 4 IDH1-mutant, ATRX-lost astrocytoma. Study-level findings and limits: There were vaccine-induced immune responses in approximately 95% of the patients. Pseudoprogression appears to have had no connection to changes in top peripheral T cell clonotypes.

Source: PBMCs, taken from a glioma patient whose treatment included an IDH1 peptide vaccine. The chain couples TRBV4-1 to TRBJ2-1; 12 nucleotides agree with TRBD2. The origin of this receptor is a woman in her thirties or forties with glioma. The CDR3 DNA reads TGCGCCAGCAGTCCCCTAGCGGGGGGGTTGAATGAGCAGTTCTTC. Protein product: CASSPLAGGLNEQFF.